This T cell receptor beta chain appears in the sequencing data of a study of siplizumab effects on memory and regulatory T cells. Libraries were prepared by immunoSEQ multiplex PCR; TCRdb keeps only in-frame clonotypes and omits some of them. The table has approximately 28,000 clones, around 84% seen once. J was trimmed by 5 bases and V by 3 bases; bases with no gene match: 2. The CDR3 is 13 residues long. Germline CDR1 is SGHDT and CDR2 is YYEEEE. The chain employs TRBV5-6 and TRBJ1-1; TRBD1 matches at 9 bases. The receptor's source is a human donor in good health. The sample comprised memory CD4+ T cells sorted from blood. The CDR3 sequence is CASSWDRATEAFF. In nucleotides, the CDR3 is TGTGCCAGCAGCTGGGACAGGGCAACTGAAGCTTTCTTT.